Presented here are 14 T cell receptor beta chains from one specimen sequenced in a study of shared clonotypes between healthy human individuals. Using immunoSEQ multiplex PCR, the repertoire was profiled, and TCRdb retains in-frame clones only, with some absent. The data contain 2 million to 2.5 million clones, 85% to 95% of them singletons. Sequencing was done on a sample of naive CD4+ T cells from PBMCs. This sample's subset: CD45RA+ positively selected. These receptors were collected from a man aged 18 to 29 in good health. Some clones in this sample may be carry-over from other donors' samples.

For the CDR3, the DNA is TGTGCCAGCAGCTCCCACGGGCGGGAGCGGGAGACCCAGTACTTC. Its translation: CASSSHGRERETQYF. The chain joins TRBV7-3 to TRBJ2-5; 7 nucleotides align to TRBD2. The CDR3 contains 15 residues. Trimming cost V 4 bases and J 5 bases; bases outside gene matches: 10. The germline V gene has CDR1 SGHTA and CDR2 FQGTGA. Full variable domain (missing parts from reference TRBV7-3 and TRBJ2-5): GAGVSQTPSNKVTEKGKYVELRCDPISGHTALYWYRQSLGQGPEFLIYFQGTGAADDSGLPNDRFFAVRPEGSVSTLKIQRTERGDSAVYLCASSSHGRERETQYFGPGTRLLVL.

This chain links TRBV7-3 with TRBJ2-7, with TRBD2 as a possible D gene (6 bases). Per the germline V gene, CDR1 is SGHTA and CDR2 is FQGTGA. This CDR3 comprises 14 residues. V was trimmed by 5 bases and J by 3 bases, leaving 14 bases between them. CDR3 residues: CASSQGTGGYEQYF. Written as DNA, the CDR3 is TGTGCCAGCAGCCAAGGGACTGGGGGCTACGAGCAGTACTTC.

The V call is TRBV5-1, the J call TRBJ1-4; a weak D match, TRBD1 (6 bases). The germline V gene encodes CDR1 SGHRS and CDR2 YFSETQ. Trimming took 2 bases from V and 8 from J, leaving 10 bases between them. The CDR3 runs 13 residues. The CDR3 nucleotides read TGCGCCAGCAGCTTCGGGGGGCGGGAAAAACTGTTTTTT. Residues: CASSFGGREKLFF. Using reference TRBV5-1 and TRBJ1-4 for the parts outside the CDR3, the full variable domain is KAGVTQTPRYLIKTRGQQVTLSCSPISGHRSVSWYQQTPGQGLQFLFEYFSETQRNKGNFPGRFSGRQFSNSRSEMNVSTLELGDSALYLCASSFGGREKLFFGSGTQLSVL.

This clone was seen a handful of times. The rearrangement uses TRBV7-9 and TRBJ1-1; D is unclear. CDR3 length equals 14 residues. The V gene lost 1 base and the J gene lost 5 bases, with 11 bases spanning the gap. Per the germline V gene, CDR1 is SEHNR and CDR2 is FQNEAQ (reference sequence). CDR3 sequence: CASSLVVGETEAFF. In DNA form, the CDR3 reads TGTGCCAGCAGCTTAGTGGTAGGAGAGACTGAAGCTTTCTTT.

This chain links TRBV28 with TRBJ2-7; TRBD2 matches 14 bases. The V segment lost 6 bases and the J segment 2 bases; nucleotides outside the gene matches: 9. Per the germline V gene, CDR1 is MDHEN and CDR2 is SYDVKM. The CDR3 contains 17 residues. CDR3 coding DNA: TGTGCCAGCAGGGCCGGGACTAGCGGGAGTTGGGCCTACGAGCAGTACTTC. It is translated as CASRAGTSGSWAYEQYF.

The chain uses TRBV5-1 and TRBJ1-1, with D uncertain. CDR1 and CDR2 from the germline V gene are SGHRS and YFSETQ. Trimming took 4 bases from V and 8 from J, leaving 12 bases between them. This CDR3 contains 12 residues. The CDR3 protein is CASSRDGDEAFF. In DNA form, the CDR3 reads TGCGCCAGCAGCCGGGATGGAGACGAAGCTTTCTTT.

Remarks on this clone: The sample holds other DNA sequences that translate to the same CDR3. The chain couples TRBV6-1 to TRBJ2-7, with 10 bases matching TRBD1. Trimming at V came to 4 bases and at J to 4 bases, leaving 4 bases not matched to a gene. The germline CDR1 and CDR2 sequences are MNHNS and SASEGT. CDR3 length: 14 amino acids. The CDR3 bases are TGTGCCAGCAGTGGCCGGGACAGGGGTTACGAGCAGTACTTC. It codes for CASSGRDRGYEQYF.

Here the CDR3 reads CASSQDLLPRASGSSYNEQFF. CDR3 DNA sequence: TGTGCCAGCAGCCAAGATTTGCTACCTCGGGCTAGCGGGAGTAGCTACAATGAGCAGTTCTTC. The V and J genes are TRBV4-2 and TRBJ2-1; 10 bases fit TRBD2. The CDR3 totals 21 residues. Unmatched junction bases numbered 17, after V lost 0 bases and J lost 3 bases. Germline lookup yields CDR1 LGHNA and CDR2 YNFKEQ.

The V and J genes are TRBV19 and TRBJ2-3; 7 nucleotides line up with TRBD1. Trimming removed 3 bases from V and 2 bases from J; junction bases left unmatched: 5. Per the germline V gene, CDR1 is LNHDA and CDR2 is SQIVND (reference sequence). The CDR3 is made up of 15 amino acids. In DNA form, the CDR3 reads TGTGCCAGTAGTATCCGACAGGGTTACACAGATACGCAGTATTTT. It translates to CASSIRQGYTDTQYF.

The chain combines TRBV9 with TRBJ1-2; TRBD1 is a possible D gene (5 bases). Trimming removed 0 bases from V and 4 bases from J, with 16 bases in between. This CDR3 region has 16 residues. CDR1 is SGDLS and CDR2 is YYNGEE in the germline V gene. CDR3 region: CASSVEGRGSSYGYTF. The CDR3 DNA reads as TGTGCCAGCAGCGTAGAGGGAAGGGGCTCGTCCTATGGCTACACCTTC.

The rearrangement uses TRBV5-1 and TRBJ2-5; D possibly matches TRBD1 or TRBD2 (5 bases each). V gave up 1 base and J gave up 1 base, with 8 bases separating them. The germline CDR1 and CDR2 sequences are SGHRS and YFSETQ. The CDR3 is made up of 14 amino acids. As DNA, the CDR3 is TGCGCCAGCAGCTTGTTTGGGGGCCAAGAGACCCAGTACTTC. This gives the protein CASSLFGGQETQYF. The full variable domain, with the rest looked up from reference TRBV5-1 and TRBJ2-5, is KAGVTQTPRYLIKTRGQQVTLSCSPISGHRSVSWYQQTPGQGLQFLFEYFSETQRNKGNFPGRFSGRQFSNSRSEMNVSTLELGDSALYLCASSLFGGQETQYFGPGTRLLVL.

V is TRBV5-1 and J is TRBJ2-2, with 9 bases identical to TRBD2. Germline lookup yields CDR1 SGHRS and CDR2 YFSETQ. The length of the CDR3 is 14 residues. The J segment lost 6 bases and the V segment lost 2 bases, leaving 2 bases of the junction unmatched. The CDR3 DNA follows: TGCGCCAGCAGCTTAAGGACTAGCGCCGGGGAGCTGTTTTTT. Amino acid sequence: CASSLRTSAGELFF.

V is TRBV12-5 and J is TRBJ1-5; the D is unclear. Germline values: CDR1 LGHNT, CDR2 FRNRAP. The CDR3 contains 14 residues. V shed 5 bases and J shed 4 bases, with 12 bases lying between them. The DNA for the CDR3 is TGTGCTAGTGGTCCTCCCCAGCGGAATCAGCCCCAGCATTTT. It specifies CASGPPQRNQPQHF.

V and J are TRBV29-1 and TRBJ1-2, with D hard to call. Per the germline V gene, CDR1 is SQVTM and CDR2 is ANQGSEA. This CDR3 region has 12 residues. Trimming took 5 bases from V and 4 from J, leaving 11 bases between them. CDR3 amino acids: CSVFRTPYGYTF. The CDR3 DNA sequence: TGCAGCGTTTTTCGAACTCCCTATGGCTACACCTTC.